This passage covers 27 T cell receptor beta chains from one sample sequenced in a study of spatial heterogeneity in lung cancer. The time point is: sample taken at primary tumor resection. TCRdb passed the 5' RACE reads through MiXCR, listing each CDR3 protein once. The table lists 20,000 to 25,000 distinct CDR3 sequences, about 4.5% of them singletons. This material consisted of PBMCs, taken at surgery. The receptors shown here come from a male donor with early-stage non-small cell lung cancer.

This clonotype was seen ten or more times. J is TRBJ1-6 and V is TRBV7-3; D uncertain. V was shortened by 4 bases and J by 9 bases, with 10 bases between the two germline ends. The CDR3 has 13 residues. Germline V CDR1 and CDR2: SGHTA, FQGTGA. The CDR3: CASSSNQISPLHF. CDR3 sequence (DNA): TGTGCCAGCAGCTCGAACCAAATTTCACCCCTCCACTTT.

This clonotype appeared a few times. The gene calls are TRBV18 and TRBJ2-2; D is perhaps TRBD1 (7 bases). The CDR3 spans 14 residues. V was trimmed by 2 bases and J by 6 bases, leaving 10 bases between them. Looked up from germline, CDR1 is KGHSH and CDR2 is LQKENI. CDR3 sequence: CASSPDREAGELFF. The CDR3 DNA is TGTGCCAGCTCACCAGACAGGGAGGCCGGGGAGCTGTTTTTT.

In this sample, this clonotype turned up many times. V usage is TRBV20-1 and J usage is TRBJ2-1, with TRBD2 matching 9 bases. CDR1 and CDR2 (germline): DFQATT, SNEGSKA (reference sequence). The junction had 9 bases not matched to a gene; V was cut back by 3 bases and J by 6 bases. CDR3 length: 15 residues. CDR3 in amino acids: CSARGPGLALNEQFF. The CDR3 DNA reads as TGCAGTGCTAGGGGACCGGGACTAGCACTCAATGAGCAGTTCTTC.

This clonotype was detected many times. V usage is TRBV2 and J usage is TRBJ1-1; 7 nucleotides match TRBD1. This CDR3 contains 15 residues. V shed 5 bases, J shed 4 bases, and the junction held 10 bases outside the gene matches. Germline V lookup: CDR1 SNHLY, CDR2 FYNNEI. In DNA, the CDR3 is TGTGCCAGCAGTCTTCGACAGGGTGCGGGCACTGAAGCTTTCTTT. Encoded protein: CASSLRQGAGTEAFF.

This clonotype was observed at least ten times. This chain links TRBV27 with TRBJ2-7, with a weak D call TRBD2 (5 bases). The CDR3 is made up of 14 amino acids. Between the trimmed V and J ends, which lost 6 bases and 3 bases, there was a span of 15 bases. Germline lookup yields CDR1 MNHEY and CDR2 SMNVEV (reference sequence). CDR3 bases: TGTGCCAGCAGCTCCTTCCCGGGAATCTACGAGCAGTACTTC. This sequence encodes CASSSFPGIYEQYF.

This clonotype was observed many times. V usage is TRBV27 and J usage is TRBJ1-2; D unclear. V lost 6 bases and J lost 2, with 16 bases in between. Germline-derived CDR1 and CDR2 are MNHEY and SMNVEV (reference sequence). The CDR3 runs 15 residues. Written as DNA, the CDR3 is TGTGCCAGCAGCACTGTCGCGGCCACAAACTATGGCTACACCTTC. Protein sequence: CASSTVAATNYGYTF.

This clonotype has at least ten counts. This rearrangement joins TRBV5-6 to TRBJ2-3; a possible D gene is TRBD1 (6 bases). This CDR3 region has 17 residues. Trimming cost V 0 bases and J 1 base, with 15 bases left between them. CDR1 is SGHDT and CDR2 is YYEEEE in the germline V gene. The CDR3: CASSLAVGARRTDTQYF. In nucleotides, the CDR3 is TGTGCCAGCAGCTTGGCCGTGGGGGCGAGGCGCACAGATACGCAGTATTTT.

The chain combines TRBV12-3 or TRBV12-4 with TRBJ2-1, with TRBD2 identical over 9 bases. The trim removed 1 base at V and 14 bases at J, leaving 9 bases unmatched. The CDR3 is 14 residues long. The CDR3 DNA follows: TGTGCCAGCAGTTTAGATTCCAGCGGGGGGCGTGAGTTCTTC. Translated: CASSLDSSGGREFF.

This clonotype was picked up many times. The gene calls are TRBV12-3 or TRBV12-4 and TRBJ2-1, with TRBD1 matching over 9 bases. The CDR3 extends over 15 amino acids. V gave up 5 bases and J gave up 4 bases; unmatched junction bases: 6. The CDR3 region is CASSQGGQGYNEQFF. The CDR3 bases are TGTGCCAGCAGTCAAGGTGGACAGGGGTACAATGAGCAGTTCTTC.

The sample holds many counts of this clonotype. J is TRBJ2-3 and V is TRBV27, with 7 nucleotides matching TRBD2. Germline CDR1 reads MNHEY; CDR2 reads SMNVEV (reference sequence). The V segment lost 3 bases and the J segment 4 bases; nucleotides outside the gene matches: 10. This CDR3 contains 16 residues. The CDR3 DNA reads as TGTGCCAGCAGTTTTAGGGCGGGAGAGGTGGCAGATACGCAGTATTTT. Amino acid sequence: CASSFRAGEVADTQYF.

By share, this clonotype ranks as medium-sized. This sequence joins TRBV29-1 and TRBJ1-5; the D gene is possibly TRBD1 (5 bases). CDR1 is SQVTM, CDR2 ANQGSEA, per germline. V lost 0 bases, J lost 10 bases, and 10 bases lay in between. This CDR3 comprises 12 residues. CDR3 loop: CSVEEMGGPQHF. Here the CDR3 DNA reads TGCAGCGTTGAAGAAATGGGGGGACCCCAGCATTTT.

This clonotype was observed many times. The rearrangement joins TRBV30 to TRBJ2-1, with 7 bases lining up with TRBD1. The CDR3 is 14 residues long. Losses at the gene ends were 5 bases for V and 0 bases for J; bases not matched to a gene: 4. Looked up from germline, CDR1 is GTSNPN and CDR2 is SVGIG (reference sequence). The CDR3 region has the DNA TGTGCCTGGGCGACAGGGATCTCCTACAATGAGCAGTTCTTC. Translating gives CAWATGISYNEQFF.

This clonotype has at least ten counts. This chain joins TRBV7-3 and TRBJ2-3; a possible D gene is TRBD1 (5 bases). V dropped 5 bases and J dropped 1 base, with 10 bases sitting between them. Germline V CDR1 and CDR2: SGHTA, FQGTGA. This CDR3 spans 14 amino acids. In nucleotides, the CDR3 is TGTGCCAGCAGCCCTCAGGGCCGCACAGATACGCAGTATTTT. Residues: CASSPQGRTDTQYF.

This chain links TRBV20-1 with TRBJ2-1; 10 positions agree with TRBD2. This CDR3 comprises 14 residues. Trimming cost V 5 bases and J 6 bases; bases outside gene matches: 7. CDR1 is DFQATT, CDR2 SNEGSKA, per germline (reference sequence). The CDR3 region is CSADPLAGGNEQFF. In nucleotides, the CDR3 is TGCAGTGCTGACCCCTTAGCGGGAGGCAATGAGCAGTTCTTC.

This clonotype was detected many times. The V gene is TRBV3-1, the J gene TRBJ2-7; 11 bases fit TRBD2. J lost 9 bases, V lost 2 bases, and 9 bases had no gene match. The CDR3 contains 15 residues. Germline V gene data show CDR1 as LGHDT and CDR2 as YNNKEL (reference sequence). CDR3 amino acids: CASSQSSLAGVVQYF. For the CDR3, the DNA is TGTGCCAGCAGCCAATCATCACTAGCGGGAGTAGTGCAGTACTTC.

Comment on this clonotype: This could be a read error, since a much larger clone is one nucleotide away. The CDR3 sequence: CANSRGLAGAYSYNEQFF. CDR3 in DNA: TGTGCCAACAGCCGGGGACTAGCGGGAGCCTACTCCTACAATGAGCAGTTCTTC. This chain uses TRBV2 with TRBJ2-1, with 14 bases lining up with TRBD2. The CDR3 has 18 amino acids. V shed 10 bases, J shed 0 bases, and the junction held 11 bases outside the gene matches. The germline gives CDR1 SNHLY, CDR2 FYNNEI. The variable domain in full, completed from reference TRBV2 and TRBJ2-1, reads EPEVTQTPSHQVTQMGQEVILRCVPISNHLYFYWYRQILGQKVEFLVSFYNNEISEKSEIFDDQFSVERPDGSNFTLKIRSTKLEDSAMYFCANSRGLAGAYSYNEQFFGPGTRLTVL.

This clonotype was recorded many times. The chain employs TRBV3-1 and TRBJ1-2; 8 bases are a match to TRBD1. The CDR3 sequence is 15 residues long. V gave up 4 bases and J gave up 1 base; unmatched junction bases: 5. Germline V gene sequence: CDR1 LGHDT, CDR2 YNNKEL (reference sequence). The CDR3 DNA sequence: TGTGCCAGCAGCCCCTGGACAGGGATTAACTATGGCTACACCTTC. Translated, it gives CASSPWTGINYGYTF.

This clonotype showed up many times. V is TRBV18 and J is TRBJ2-7; 7 bases match TRBD1. J lost 6 bases, V lost 3 bases, and 11 bases had no gene match. This CDR3 region has 15 residues. CDR1 KGHSH and CDR2 LQKENI come from the germline V gene. The CDR3 DNA sequence: TGTGCCAGCTCACCCTTGACAGGGACGTCGAGCGAGCAGTACTTC. This gives the protein CASSPLTGTSSEQYF.

This clonotype appeared many times. This chain joins TRBV4-1 and TRBJ2-7, with TRBD1 identical over 9 bases. Trimming removed 4 bases from V and 3 bases from J; junction bases left unmatched: 4. Germline V gene sequence: CDR1 MGHRA, CDR2 YSYEKL. This CDR3 is 14 amino acids long. The CDR3 spells CASSPGQGGYEQYF. The CDR3 DNA is TGCGCCAGCAGCCCGGGACAGGGTGGCTACGAGCAGTACTTC.

This clonotype was counted ten times or more. The CDR3 nucleotides read TGCAGTGCTAGAAGGGTCCAGGGGACTTACGAGCAGTACTTC. This sequence encodes CSARRVQGTYEQYF. The chain employs TRBV20-1 and TRBJ2-7; D is tentatively TRBD1 or TRBD2 (6 bases each). Trimming cost V 2 bases and J 4 bases, with 15 bases left between them. The CDR3 is 14 amino acids. The germline V gene has CDR1 DFQATT and CDR2 SNEGSKA (reference sequence).

This clonotype appeared a few times. The rearrangement links TRBV9 to TRBJ1-6; no definite D call. The CDR3 extends over 16 amino acids. V shed 3 bases and J shed 0 bases, with 10 bases lying between them. Germline values: CDR1 SGDLS, CDR2 YYNGEE. The CDR3 region is CASSGGGSSYNSPLHF. The CDR3, as DNA: TGTGCCAGCAGCGGAGGAGGGAGCTCCTATAATTCACCCCTCCACTTT.

The CDR3 sequence: CASSLFVAGNTEAFF. In nucleotides, the CDR3 is TGCGCCAGCAGCTTGTTTGTAGCGGGGAACACTGAAGCTTTCTTT. The rearrangement links TRBV5-1 to TRBJ1-1, with D hard to call. Germline V lookup: CDR1 SGHRS, CDR2 YFSETQ. The CDR3 is 15 amino acids. V lost 1 base and J 1 base, leaving 11 bases between the germline ends.

This clonotype was observed at least ten times. The V gene is TRBV20-1, the J gene TRBJ2-3; 7 positions match TRBD1. Germline lookup yields CDR1 DFQATT and CDR2 SNEGSKA (reference sequence). This CDR3 has 11 amino acids. After removal of 4 bases from V and 8 bases from J, the junction contained 3 bases not matched to a gene. The CDR3 region is CSATGGSTQYF. The DNA for the CDR3 is TGCAGTGCTACAGGGGGATCTACGCAGTATTTT.

In this sample, this clonotype turned up many times. V gene TRBV2 combines with J gene TRBJ1-1, with TRBD1 matching 7 bases. The CDR3 spans 15 residues. The trim removed 5 bases at V and 4 bases at J, leaving 10 bases unmatched. In germline, CDR1 is SNHLY, CDR2 FYNNEI. The CDR3 loop reads CASSLEGQPATEAFF. In DNA form, the CDR3 reads TGTGCCAGCAGTCTAGAGGGACAGCCGGCCACTGAAGCTTTCTTT.

J is TRBJ2-3 and V is TRBV3-1; D is possibly TRBD1 or TRBD2 (5 bases each). V was pared by 0 bases and J by 4 bases, with 11 bases between. CDR3 size: 15 residues. The germline V gene encodes CDR1 LGHDT and CDR2 YNNKEL (reference sequence). This chain's CDR3 is CASSQEGRGSDTQYF. The CDR3 region has the DNA TGTGCCAGCAGCCAAGAAGGACGGGGCTCAGATACGCAGTATTTT.

The rearrangement links TRBV12-3 or TRBV12-4 to TRBJ2-2, with 7 bases aligning to TRBD1. V shed 5 bases and J 0 bases; nucleotides not matched to a gene: 6. The CDR3 is 16 amino acids. CDR3: CASSGSGTANTGELFF. The CDR3 DNA reads TGTGCCAGCAGTGGCTCCGGGACAGCGAACACCGGGGAGCTGTTTTTT.

The V and J genes are TRBV7-2 and TRBJ2-4; D possibly corresponds to TRBD1 (6 bases). The germline CDR1 and CDR2 sequences are SGHTA and FQGNSA. Trimming removed 5 bases from V and 8 bases from J, with 16 bases in between. The CDR3 loop spans 14 amino acids. The CDR3, as DNA: TGTGCCAGCAGCCGAAAGGGGGATCGGGACATTCAGTACTTC. It translates to CASSRKGDRDIQYF.